The 21 T cell receptor beta chains given below trace back to one sample, sequenced in a study of control samples from healthy donors and cancer patients. Profiled with immunoSEQ multiplex PCR; TCRdb holds only in-frame clones, not every one. The sample holds roughly 63,000 clones, almost 90% seen once. Source material: PBMCs. All receptors come from a man between 60 and 70 years old with colorectal cancer.

The chain couples TRBV5-6 to TRBJ2-2; tentative D call: TRBD2 (6 bases). This CDR3 spans 14 amino acids. V lost 4 bases and J 6 bases, leaving 13 bases between the germline ends. CDR1 is SGHDT, CDR2 YYEEEE, per germline. The CDR3 loop is CASSPWWGAGELFF. CDR3 DNA: TGTGCCAGCAGCCCTTGGTGGGGGGCCGGGGAGCTGTTTTTT.

This chain joins TRBV6-5 and TRBJ2-1; TRBD2 matches 8 bases. Germline loops: CDR1 MNHEY, CDR2 SVGAGI. V was clipped by 3 bases and J by 0 bases; unmatched bases: 4. The CDR3 consists of 16 residues. The CDR3 DNA sequence: TGTGCCAGCAGTTATGGGCGGGGGGACTCCTACAATGAGCAGTTCTTC. It yields the protein CASSYGRGDSYNEQFF.

The chain carries TRBV7-9 and TRBJ2-1, with a possible D match to TRBD2 (5 bases). This CDR3 spans 14 amino acids. CDR1 SEHNR and CDR2 FQNEAQ come from the germline V gene (reference sequence). Between the trimmed V and J ends, which lost 6 bases and 0 bases, there was a span of 9 bases. The CDR3 nucleotides read TGTGCCAGCAGGGGGAGCCTCTCCTACAATGAGCAGTTCTTC. Translated: CASRGSLSYNEQFF.

V and J are TRBV9 and TRBJ2-6; tentative D call: TRBD2 (5 bases). CDR3 length: 15 residues. The V and J ends lost 3 bases and 1 base respectively, with 8 bases between them. Germline CDR1 is SGDLS and CDR2 is YYNGEE. The CDR3 sequence is CASSGGHSGANVLTF. In nucleotides, the CDR3 is TGTGCCAGCAGCGGAGGGCATTCTGGGGCCAACGTCCTGACTTTC.

The CDR3, as DNA: TGTGCCAGCAAAAGGGGTCGGGGGTTTTCCTACGAGCAGTACTTC. Translating it yields CASKRGRGFSYEQYF. V is TRBV21-1 and J is TRBJ2-7; no DNA check was done on the table's D call, TRBD2. TRBV21-1 constitutes a pseudogene. This CDR3 is 15 amino acids long.

This chain joins TRBV20-1 and TRBJ1-2, with D possibly TRBD1 on 5 matching bases. This CDR3 is built from 10 residues. Looked up from germline, CDR1 is DFQATT and CDR2 is SNEGSKA (reference sequence). The CDR3 nucleotides are TGCTCCACGACCGAGGGGGGCTACACCTTC. Its protein product is CSTTEGGYTF.

This clone was counted only a few times. This chain uses TRBV2 with TRBJ2-2; D is perhaps TRBD1 or TRBD2 (5 bases each). The germline V gene has CDR1 SNHLY and CDR2 FYNNEI. The CDR3 is made up of 12 amino acids. Trimming took off 6 bases at V and 3 bases at J, with 5 bases between the two ends. The CDR3 region has the DNA TGTGCCAGCAGGGGGGACACCGGGGAGCTGTTTTTT. Amino acids: CASRGDTGELFF.

This clone was seen only a few times. The chain combines TRBV19 with TRBJ2-7; no reliable D call. CDR1 LNHDA and CDR2 SQIVND come from the germline V gene (reference sequence). Trimming pared 3 bases from V and 1 base from J, leaving 10 bases between. This CDR3 has 14 amino acids. CDR3 bases: TGTGCCAGTAGTATCGGCTACCCGTCCTACGAGCAGTACTTC. Its protein product is CASSIGYPSYEQYF.

The chain couples TRBV28 to TRBJ1-3, with D unclear. Trimming removed 2 bases from V and 6 bases from J, with 8 bases in between. There are 13 residues in the CDR3. From germline, CDR1 is MDHEN and CDR2 SYDVKM. The CDR3 DNA sequence: TGTGCCAGCAGTTTAGCAGTTTCAAACACCATATATTTT. Protein sequence: CASSLAVSNTIYF.

The chain links TRBV2 to TRBJ2-7; TRBD1 might be the D (5 bases). Germline assignment: CDR1 SNHLY and CDR2 FYNNEI. This CDR3 has 13 amino acids. V was trimmed by 6 bases and J by 2 bases, leaving 11 bases between them. CDR3 nucleotide sequence: TGTGCCAGCAGACTGACAGATCCCTACGAGCAGTACTTC. It codes for CASRLTDPYEQYF.

This sequence joins TRBV11-2 and TRBJ2-7; TRBD1 matches 7 bases. Trimming cost V 5 bases and J 9 bases; bases outside gene matches: 7. The CDR3 contains 12 residues. The germline CDR1 and CDR2 sequences are SGHAT and FQNNGV. CDR3 residues: CASSQGQAGQYF. The DNA for the CDR3 is TGTGCCAGCAGCCAAGGACAGGCCGGGCAGTACTTC.

CDR3 coding DNA: TGTGCCATCAGTGAGACGGGACGGAATACTAACTATGGCTACACCTTC. Protein product: CAISETGRNTNYGYTF. V is TRBV10-3 and J is TRBJ1-2; weak D call: TRBD1 (5 bases). Germline loops: CDR1 ENHRY, CDR2 SYGVKD. The CDR3 extends over 16 amino acids. With 2 bases removed from V and 0 bases from J, the gap between germline ends came to 13 bases.

This clone was seen only once. This chain joins TRBV19 and TRBJ2-5; 8 positions agree with TRBD2. Germline CDR1 is LNHDA and CDR2 is SQIVND (reference sequence). The trim removed 3 bases at V and 4 bases at J, leaving 7 bases unmatched. This CDR3 contains 15 residues. The CDR3 DNA reads as TGTGCCAGTAGTATTAGTAGCGGGGATCGAGAGACCCAGTACTTC. Its translation is CASSISSGDRETQYF. Filled out from reference TRBV19 and TRBJ2-5, the complete variable domain reads DGGITQSPKYLFRKEGQNVTLSCEQNLNHDAMYWYRQDPGQGLRLIYYSQIVNDFQKGDIAEGYSVSREKKESFPLTVTSAQKNPTAFYLCASSISSGDRETQYFGPGTRLLVL.

The rearrangement joins TRBV30 to TRBJ1-4; 10 bases map to TRBD1. The CDR3 spans 15 residues. The V gene end was trimmed by 2 bases and the J gene end by 3 bases; junction bases not matched to a gene: 3. Germline V CDR1 and CDR2: GTSNPN, SVGIG (reference sequence). The CDR3 DNA sequence: TGTGCCTGGAGTACGGGACAGGGGCCTAATGAAAAACTGTTTTTT. Protein sequence: CAWSTGQGPNEKLFF.

This chain links TRBV12-3 or TRBV12-4 with TRBJ2-5, with D tentatively TRBD1 or TRBD2 (5 bases each). The V and J ends lost 5 bases and 9 bases respectively, with 16 bases between them. This CDR3 contains 13 residues. CDR3 DNA: TGTGCCAGCAGTCCTCGTCAGGGAGCCCCCCAGTACTTC. Its protein is CASSPRQGAPQYF.

This sequence joins TRBV28 and TRBJ2-5; tentatively, D is TRBD2 (5 bases). The V gene lost 6 bases and the J gene lost 2 bases, with 7 bases spanning the gap. Germline-derived CDR1 and CDR2 are MDHEN and SYDVKM. The CDR3 contains 12 residues. The CDR3 coding sequence is TGTGCCAGCAGGCCGGGGCAAGAGACCCAGTACTTC. Its protein is CASRPGQETQYF.

This chain joins TRBV6-5 and TRBJ1-4, with unresolved D. Germline values: CDR1 MNHEY, CDR2 SVGAGI. V gave up 8 bases and J gave up 9 bases, with 13 bases separating them. CDR3 length: 12 amino acids. CDR3 loop: CASGIPGKKLFF. CDR3 sequence (DNA): TGTGCCAGCGGAATTCCCGGAAAAAAACTGTTTTTT.

The chain joins TRBV19 to TRBJ1-2, with TRBD1 matching over 10 bases. J gave up 4 bases and V 6 bases, and 20 bases lay outside the gene matches. The CDR3 runs to 19 residues. Looked up from germline, CDR1 is LNHDA and CDR2 is SQIVND (reference sequence). The chain's CDR3 is CASRDRLLSRDRGFYGYTF. The CDR3 DNA is TGTGCCAGTAGAGACCGCCTTCTCTCCCGGGACAGGGGCTTCTATGGCTACACCTTC.

The chain couples TRBV9 to TRBJ1-6; TRBD1 matches at 7 bases. The CDR3 consists of 15 residues. V lost 4 bases, J lost 4 bases, and 5 bases stayed unmatched. Germline CDR1 SGDLS, CDR2 YYNGEE. The CDR3 loop reads CASSPGQEYNSPLHF. The CDR3 region has the DNA TGTGCCAGCAGCCCCGGACAGGAGTATAATTCACCCCTCCACTTT.

V is TRBV11-2 and J is TRBJ2-7; D call uncertain. This CDR3 has 13 residues. CDR1 is SGHAT, CDR2 FQNNGV, per germline. The V end lost 5 bases, the J end lost 7 bases, and 15 bases lay between the germline ends. The CDR3 spells CASSPGGWGEQYF. In DNA, the CDR3 is TGTGCCAGCAGCCCCGGTGGGTGGGGAGAGCAGTACTTC.

The rearrangement joins TRBV6-2 or TRBV6-3 to TRBJ2-6, with 10 bases fitting TRBD1. CDR1 and CDR2 (germline): MNHEY, SVGEGT. The CDR3 extends over 21 amino acids. J lost 2 bases, V lost 6 bases, and 19 bases had no gene match. CDR3 sequence reads: CASSVKPWTGGRVTGANVLTF. CDR3 bases: TGTGCCAGCAGCGTAAAGCCCTGGACAGGGGGTAGAGTAACTGGGGCCAACGTCCTGACTTTC.